The T cell receptor beta chain described here comes from a study of beta chain features in type 1 diabetes. Findings and limits, study-wide: TCRB CDR3 length was moderately but significantly reduced in all four CD4+ subsets of Type 1 diabetes patients.

With 0 bases removed from V and 2 bases from J, the gap between germline ends came to 7 bases. Per germline, CDR1 GTSNPN and CDR2 SVGIG (reference sequence). CDR3 size: 14 residues. Reverse transcription of all isolated RNA meant that expressed TCRB transcripts were sequenced. The assay was immunoSEQ multiplex PCR, and TCRdb's table has in-frame clones only and misses some. The sample records around 690,000 clones, 9.5% to 15% being singletons. Note on this clone: The antigen is undetermined.

The chain combines TRBV30 with TRBJ2-2; D gene ambiguous. This sequence was found in a man aged 30-40 years with type 1 diabetes. Material: naive CD4+ T cells from blood. In DNA form, the CDR3 reads TGTGCCTGGAGTGTGTCCTTTAACACCGGGGAGCTGTTTTTT. Translation: CAWSVSFNTGELFF.